Sequencing of this T cell receptor (beta chain) was carried out in a study of shared clonotypes between healthy human individuals. Whole-study findings and limits: Clonotypes shared by all four donors outscored non-shared clonotypes in generation probability. In a handful of donors, around 5% of naive CD4 clonotypes appeared in common.

In the naive CD8 group, cells lacked CD45RO and were positively selected for CCR7, so terminally differentiated effector memory CD45RA+ cells were left out. Healthy adults negative for HIV, lacking recent acute infections or vaccinations, served as donors. For this clone: Its cognate antigen is unknown.

Around 30,000 T cell genomes (around 200 ng DNA) went into each sorted-subset replicate. Data came from immunoSEQ multiplex PCR; TCRdb stores just in-frame clones and leaves some out. The repertoire holds roughly 1,800,000 clones, with about 94% as singletons. CDR1 and CDR2 (germline): LNHDA, SQIVND (reference sequence). This CDR3 contains 15 residues. Trimming pared 6 bases from V and 3 bases from J, leaving 15 bases between. The gene calls are TRBV19 and TRBJ1-5; D not certain. Sample: naive CD8+ T cells sorted from blood. The TCR sequence derives from a man younger than 35 in good health. Written as DNA, the CDR3 is TGTGCCAGTAGCCCCATAGTAGGAACCAATCAGCCCCAGCATTTT. It codes for CASSPIVGTNQPQHF.